A single sample gave rise to the 3 T cell receptor beta chains below, sequenced in a study of blood T cell repertoires in COVID-19. Clones were read by immunoSEQ multiplex PCR, and TCRdb kept only the in-frame ones, dropping some. This table has about 260,000 clones, 86% appearing once. Sample: peripheral blood. The receptors were gathered from a man between 18 and 35 years old with active or convalescent COVID-19.

The V gene is TRBV7-2, the J gene TRBJ1-1, with D tentatively TRBD1 (6 bases). The CDR3 is made up of 16 amino acids. V was trimmed by 6 bases and J by 6 bases, leaving 23 bases between them. Germline V gives CDR1 SGHTA, CDR2 FQGNSA. The CDR3 is CASRKQGGGVSAEAFF. Here the CDR3 DNA reads TGTGCCAGCAGGAAACAGGGAGGGGGGGTATCCGCTGAAGCTTTCTTT.

The V call is TRBV25-1, the J call TRBJ2-2; 8 nucleotides match TRBD1. The V and J ends lost 8 bases and 3 bases, in that order; junction bases with no gene match: 5. Germline-derived CDR1 and CDR2 are MGHDK and SYGVNS. This CDR3 is built from 14 residues. CDR3 amino acids: CASAPTGDTGELFF. The CDR3 region has the DNA TGTGCCAGCGCCCCGACAGGGGACACCGGGGAGCTGTTTTTT.

The J gene is TRBJ2-7, the V gene TRBV18; weak D call: TRBD1 (5 bases). Germline lookup yields CDR1 KGHSH and CDR2 LQKENI. This CDR3 comprises 14 residues. V gave up 1 base and J gave up 4 bases, with 11 bases separating them. CDR3 nucleotides: TGTGCCAGCTCACCACTGGAAGGGGAATACGAGCAGTACTTC. It specifies CASSPLEGEYEQYF.